This TCR beta chain is from a study of control samples from healthy donors and cancer patients. The CDR3 is made up of 14 amino acids. The germline CDR1 and CDR2 sequences are MDHEN and SYDVKM. V was clipped by 3 bases and J by 4 bases, with 10 bases between them. Assay used: immunoSEQ multiplex PCR; TCRdb lists only in-frame clones, some missing. The sample lists about 120,000 clones, 87% occurring once. V is TRBV28 and J is TRBJ1-3; a weak D match, TRBD1 (5 bases). The receptor comes from a young man in good health. The sequenced material came from blood. The CDR3 region has the DNA TGTGCCAGCAGTTTCCTCGGGGCAGGAAACACCATATATTTT. It translates to CASSFLGAGNTIYF.